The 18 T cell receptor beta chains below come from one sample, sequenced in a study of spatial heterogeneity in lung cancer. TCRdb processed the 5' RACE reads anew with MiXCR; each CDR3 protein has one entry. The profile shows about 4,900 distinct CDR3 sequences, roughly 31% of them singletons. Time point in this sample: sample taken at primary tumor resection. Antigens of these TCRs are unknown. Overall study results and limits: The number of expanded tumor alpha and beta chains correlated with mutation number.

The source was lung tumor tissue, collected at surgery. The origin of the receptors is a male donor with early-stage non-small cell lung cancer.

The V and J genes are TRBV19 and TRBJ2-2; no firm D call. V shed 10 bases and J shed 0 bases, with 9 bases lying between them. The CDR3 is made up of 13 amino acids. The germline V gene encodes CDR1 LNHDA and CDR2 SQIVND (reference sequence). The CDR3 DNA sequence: TGTGCCACTACAAACGCGAACACCGGGGAGCTGTTTTTT. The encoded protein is CATTNANTGELFF.

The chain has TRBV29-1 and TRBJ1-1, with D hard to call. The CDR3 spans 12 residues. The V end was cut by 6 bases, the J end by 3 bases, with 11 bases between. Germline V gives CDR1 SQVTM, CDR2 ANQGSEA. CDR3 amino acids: CSVGLGDTEAFF. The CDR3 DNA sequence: TGCAGCGTCGGACTGGGAGACACTGAAGCTTTCTTT. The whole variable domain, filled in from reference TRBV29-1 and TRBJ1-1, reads SAVISQKPSRDICQRGTSLTIQCQVDSQVTMMFWYRQQPGQSLTLIATANQGSEATYESGFVIDKFPISRPNLTFSTLTVSNMSPEDSSIYLCSVGLGDTEAFFGQGTRLTVV.

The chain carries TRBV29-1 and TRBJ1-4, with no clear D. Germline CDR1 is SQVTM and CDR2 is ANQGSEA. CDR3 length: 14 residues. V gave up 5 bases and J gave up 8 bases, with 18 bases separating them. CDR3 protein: CSVFGARGEEKLFF. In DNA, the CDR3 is TGCAGCGTTTTTGGTGCCCGGGGTGAGGAAAAACTGTTTTTT.

The CDR3 DNA is TGTGCCAGCAGGCACAACAGGGGGGCGCCACTTGAAGCTTTCTTT. Its protein is CASRHNRGAPLEAFF. The gene calls are TRBV6-6 and TRBJ1-1, with TRBD1 matching 8 bases. The CDR3 covers 15 residues. J gave up 7 bases and V 6 bases, and 13 bases lay outside the gene matches. The germline V gene has CDR1 MNHNY and CDR2 SVGAGI (reference sequence).

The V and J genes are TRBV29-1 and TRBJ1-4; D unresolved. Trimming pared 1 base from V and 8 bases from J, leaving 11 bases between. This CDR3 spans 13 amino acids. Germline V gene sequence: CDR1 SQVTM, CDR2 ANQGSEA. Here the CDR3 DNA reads TGCAGCGTTGAAGGGCCCATGGCAGAAAAACTGTTTTTT. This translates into CSVEGPMAEKLFF.

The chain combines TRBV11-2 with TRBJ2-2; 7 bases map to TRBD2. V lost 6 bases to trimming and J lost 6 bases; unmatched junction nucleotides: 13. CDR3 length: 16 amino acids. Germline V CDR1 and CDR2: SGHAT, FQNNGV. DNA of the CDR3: TGTGCCAGCAGTTCCCCCCCCGGACTAGTAGCCGGGGAGCTGTTTTTT. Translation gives CASSSPPGLVAGELFF.

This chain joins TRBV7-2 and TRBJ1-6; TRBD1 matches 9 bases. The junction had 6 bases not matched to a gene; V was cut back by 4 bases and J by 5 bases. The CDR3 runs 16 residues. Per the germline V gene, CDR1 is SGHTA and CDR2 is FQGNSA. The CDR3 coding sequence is TGTGCCAGCAGCTCACAGGGGGCGGACCATAATTCACCCCTCCACTTT. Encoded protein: CASSSQGADHNSPLHF.

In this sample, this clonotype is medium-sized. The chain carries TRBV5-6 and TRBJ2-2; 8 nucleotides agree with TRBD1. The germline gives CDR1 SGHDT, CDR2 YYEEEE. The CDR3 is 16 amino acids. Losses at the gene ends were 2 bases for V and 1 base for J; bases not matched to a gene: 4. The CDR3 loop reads CASSFGQGRNTGELFF. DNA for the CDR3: TGTGCCAGCAGCTTCGGACAGGGCCGGAACACCGGGGAGCTGTTTTTT.

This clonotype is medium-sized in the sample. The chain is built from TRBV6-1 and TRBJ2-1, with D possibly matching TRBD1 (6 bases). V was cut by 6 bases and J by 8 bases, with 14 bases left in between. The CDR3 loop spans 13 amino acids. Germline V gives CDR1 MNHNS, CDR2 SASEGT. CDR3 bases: TGTGCCAGCAGCCCAGACAGGTCCCATGAGCAGTTCTTC. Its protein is CASSPDRSHEQFF.

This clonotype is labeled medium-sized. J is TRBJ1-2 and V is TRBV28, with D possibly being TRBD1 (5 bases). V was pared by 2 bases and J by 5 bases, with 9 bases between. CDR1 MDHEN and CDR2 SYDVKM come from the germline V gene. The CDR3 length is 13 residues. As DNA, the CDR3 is TGTGCCAGCAGTTTAGGGGGGAGATATGGCTACACCTTC. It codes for CASSLGGRYGYTF.

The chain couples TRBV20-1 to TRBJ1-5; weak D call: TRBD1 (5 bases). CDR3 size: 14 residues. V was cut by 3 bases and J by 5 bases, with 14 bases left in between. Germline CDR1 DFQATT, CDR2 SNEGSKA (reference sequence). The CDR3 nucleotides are TGCAGTGCTAGCTCCAGGGTAGTGGATCAGCCCCAGCATTTT. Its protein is CSASSRVVDQPQHF.

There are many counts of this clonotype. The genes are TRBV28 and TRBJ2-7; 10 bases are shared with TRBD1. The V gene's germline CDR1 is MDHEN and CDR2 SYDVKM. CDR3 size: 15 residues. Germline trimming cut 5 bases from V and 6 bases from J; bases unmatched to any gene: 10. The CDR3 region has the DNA TGTGCCAGCAGTCGACCCCCGGGACAGGGGATCGAGCAGTACTTC. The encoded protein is CASSRPPGQGIEQYF.

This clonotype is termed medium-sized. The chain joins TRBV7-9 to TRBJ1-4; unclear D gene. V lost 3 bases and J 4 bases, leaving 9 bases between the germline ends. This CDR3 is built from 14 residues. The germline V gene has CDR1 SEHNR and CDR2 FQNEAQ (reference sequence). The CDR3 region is CASSLTEVNEKLFF. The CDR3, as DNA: TGTGCCAGCAGCTTGACGGAGGTTAATGAAAAACTGTTTTTT.

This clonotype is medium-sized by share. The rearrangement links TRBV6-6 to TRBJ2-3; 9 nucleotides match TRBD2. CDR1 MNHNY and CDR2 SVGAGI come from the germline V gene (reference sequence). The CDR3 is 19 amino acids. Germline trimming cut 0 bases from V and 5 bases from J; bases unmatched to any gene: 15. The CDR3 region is CASSYSRRSGRSSRDTQYF. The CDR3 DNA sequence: TGTGCCAGCAGTTACTCGAGACGTAGCGGGAGATCAAGTAGAGATACGCAGTATTTT.

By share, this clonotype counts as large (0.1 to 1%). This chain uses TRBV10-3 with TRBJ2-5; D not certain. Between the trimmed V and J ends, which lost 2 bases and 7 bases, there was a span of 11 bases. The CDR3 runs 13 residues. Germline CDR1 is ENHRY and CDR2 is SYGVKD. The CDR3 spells CAISEDKRGTQYF. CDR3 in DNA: TGTGCCATCAGTGAGGATAAACGAGGGACCCAGTACTTC.

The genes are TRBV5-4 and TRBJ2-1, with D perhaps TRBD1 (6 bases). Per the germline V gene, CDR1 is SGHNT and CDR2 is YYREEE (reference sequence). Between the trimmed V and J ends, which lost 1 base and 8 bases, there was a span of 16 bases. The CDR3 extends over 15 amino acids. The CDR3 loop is CASSLPQTGKDEQFF. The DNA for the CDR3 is TGTGCCAGCAGCTTGCCCCAAACAGGGAAGGATGAGCAGTTCTTC.

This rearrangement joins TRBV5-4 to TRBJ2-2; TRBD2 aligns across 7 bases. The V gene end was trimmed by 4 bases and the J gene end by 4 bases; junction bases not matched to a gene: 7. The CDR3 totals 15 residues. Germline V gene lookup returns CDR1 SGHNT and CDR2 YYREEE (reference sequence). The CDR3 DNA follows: TGTGCCAGCAGCACCCCGGGGGGAACCACCGGGGAGCTGTTTTTT. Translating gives CASSTPGGTTGELFF. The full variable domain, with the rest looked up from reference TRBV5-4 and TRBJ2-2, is ETGVTQSPTHLIKTRGQQVTLRCSSQSGHNTVSWYQQALGQGPQFIFQYYREEENGRGNFPPRFSGLQFPNYSSELNVNALELDDSALYLCASSTPGGTTGELFFGEGSRLTVL.

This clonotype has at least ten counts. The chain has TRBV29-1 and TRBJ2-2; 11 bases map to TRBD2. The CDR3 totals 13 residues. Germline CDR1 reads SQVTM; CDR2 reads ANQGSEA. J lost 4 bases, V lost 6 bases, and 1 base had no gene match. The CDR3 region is CSVTSGSTGELFF. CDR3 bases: TGCAGCGTCACTAGCGGGAGCACCGGGGAGCTGTTTTTT.